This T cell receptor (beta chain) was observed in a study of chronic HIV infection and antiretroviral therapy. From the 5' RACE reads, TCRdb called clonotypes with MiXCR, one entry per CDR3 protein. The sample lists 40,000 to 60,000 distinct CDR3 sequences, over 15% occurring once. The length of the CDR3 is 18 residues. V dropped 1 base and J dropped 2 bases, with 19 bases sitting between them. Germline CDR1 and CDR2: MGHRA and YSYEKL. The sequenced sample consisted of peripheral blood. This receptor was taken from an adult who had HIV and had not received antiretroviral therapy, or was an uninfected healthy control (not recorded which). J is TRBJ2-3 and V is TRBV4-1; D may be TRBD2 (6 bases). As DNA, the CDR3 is TGCGCCAGCAGCCAAGGGGGACTGCCGGGACTCAACACAGATACGCAGTATTTT. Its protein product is CASSQGGLPGLNTDTQYF.